The 5 T cell receptor beta chains reported below all come from one sample, sequenced in a study of human T cells and chemical hapten exposure. The time point is: patch test 1, 2 weeks after DPC sensitization. The treatment is: therapeutic diphenylcyclopropenone sensitization with weekly scalp DPC. The study extracted total RNA from unfractionated whole blood. One entry per CDR3 protein results from TCRdb running MiXCR on the RACE reads. The sample has tens of thousands of distinct CDR3 sequences, 5% to 7% seen once. The sequenced sample was whole blood, obtained in connection with sensitization to the hapten diphenylcyclopropenone (DPC). The receptors originated from a woman in her 30s with alopecia areata. Some clones in this sample may be carry-over from other donors' samples.

This clonotype was observed many times. The chain carries TRBV5-1 and TRBJ1-2, with unresolved D. Trimming pared 0 bases from V and 7 bases from J, leaving 10 bases between. The CDR3 is 13 residues long. CDR1 and CDR2 (germline): SGHRS, YFSETQ. In DNA, the CDR3 is TGCGCCAGCAGCTTGGCCCCCCGAACTGGCTACACCTTC. It specifies CASSLAPRTGYTF.

This clonotype appeared many times. The chain combines TRBV7-8 with TRBJ2-3; no clear D gene. The CDR3 has 13 amino acids. Trimming took 5 bases from V and 2 from J, leaving 8 bases between them. Germline CDR1 and CDR2: SGHVS and FQNEAQ. The CDR3 protein is CASSVGITDTQYF. DNA of the CDR3: TGTGCCAGCAGCGTAGGGATCACAGATACGCAGTATTTT.

Only a few counts were recorded for this clonotype. V and J are TRBV7-2 and TRBJ2-7; TRBD1 matches 7 bases. V was clipped by 8 bases and J by 3 bases; unmatched bases: 7. The CDR3 consists of 13 residues. The germline CDR1 and CDR2 sequences are SGHTA and FQGNSA. Here the CDR3 DNA reads TGTGCCAGCGAACGGGACAGAGACTACGAGCAGTACTTC. Its translation is CASERDRDYEQYF.

This clonotype was recorded a few times. The genes are TRBV6-1 and TRBJ2-4; D is uncertain. V was pared by 8 bases and J by 6 bases, with 14 bases between. This CDR3 contains 13 residues. Germline V gene lookup returns CDR1 MNHNS and CDR2 SASEGT. Here the CDR3 reads CASSSTTGNIQYF. The DNA for the CDR3 is TGTGCCAGCTCGTCTACAACGGGAAACATTCAGTACTTC.

In its sample, this clonotype was seen a few times. The chain employs TRBV4-3 and TRBJ2-3; D not resolved. The length of the CDR3 is 14 residues. Germline CDR1 and CDR2: LGHNA and YSLEER. V was pared by 3 bases and J by 4 bases, with 11 bases between. CDR3 nucleotide sequence: TGCGCCAGCAGCCAGAGTTGGACCGCAGATACGCAGTATTTT. Its protein product is CASSQSWTADTQYF.